A selection of T cell receptor beta chains follows, all from one sample in a study of OX40 agonist ivuxolimab in advanced cancers. Repertoires were generated with immunoSEQ multiplex PCR, while TCRdb's copy carries only in-frame clones and drops some. The table shows tens of thousands of clones, with about 80% occurring only once. The starting material was CD4+ or CD8+ T cells sorted from blood, obtained in a trial of the OX40 agonist ivuxolimab. These receptors were taken from an adult with an advanced solid tumor such as melanoma, head and neck, liver or kidney cancer. Each CDR3 is given with its conserved first and last residue.

j_call	v_call	cdr3_aa
TRBJ2-3	TRBV10-3	CAIGDRGTPAPDTQYF
TRBJ1-4	TRBV7-2	CASSQTQDEKLFF
TRBJ1-2	TRBV28	CASSLWAGVDGYTF
TRBJ1-2	TRBV28	CASSLARGAGYTF
TRBJ2-5	TRBV18	CASSPVEETQYF
TRBJ2-1	TRBV27	CASSSPRGSGRGNEQFF
TRBJ2-2	TRBV19	CASSLVSHRGQRIGELFF
TRBJ2-2	TRBV27	CASRRIAGGPGTGELFF
TRBJ2-1	TRBV15	CATSRAGHTIYNEQFF
TRBJ2-7	TRBV9	CASSGEGGLTGSYEQYF
TRBJ1-3	TRBV13	CASSLSGQAGNTIYF
TRBJ2-1	TRBV29-1	CSFRESYNEQFF
TRBJ1-1	TRBV5-1	CASSLAVPNTEAFF
TRBJ1-2	TRBV6-6	CASRRQGGEANYGYTF
TRBJ2-1	TRBV6-6	CASSQTAYFEQFF
TRBJ2-7	TRBV6-5	CASSYQGPLSYEQYF
TRBJ1-2	TRBV2	CASSEENYGYTF
TRBJ2-3	TRBV7-2	CASSLVRGSTDTQYF
TRBJ2-7	TRBV18	CASLAGQVGYEQYF
TRBJ2-2	TRBV6-5	CASSYQPKRDTGELFF
TRBJ1-6	TRBV6-5	CASSKKDRENSPLHF
TRBJ1-4	TRBV5-1	CASRGQLATNEKLFF
TRBJ2-3	TRBV9	CASSEAGDQDTQYF
TRBJ1-5	TRBV4-2	CASSPEAGEGDQPQHF
TRBJ2-5	TRBV27	CASSLPWTGSEETQYF
TRBJ2-5	TRBV2	CASRETQYF
TRBJ1-4	TRBV5-6	CASSLQGWMLFF
TRBJ1-5	TRBV4-2	CASSQDQGGWVPQHF
TRBJ1-1	TRBV28	CASSFAGADTEAFF
-	TRBV4-3	CASSPNTGGYEQYF
TRBJ2-7	TRBV28	CASEVPGSSYEQYF
TRBJ1-5	TRBV7-2	CASSLALDRSNQPQHF
TRBJ2-3	TRBV11-2	CASSLATSGRDTQYF
TRBJ1-6	TRBV4-1	CASSLGGGNSPLHF
TRBJ2-1	TRBV7-9	CASSPQNSRVSYNEQFF
TRBJ2-5	TRBV5-6	CASSSRERWQETQYF
TRBJ1-6	TRBV5-6	CASSLQGSRNSPLHF
TRBJ2-2	TRBV9	CASSVAGGGTGELFF
TRBJ2-5	TRBV28	CASSSGPRGTQYF
TRBJ2-1	TRBV5-1	CASSSNDYYNEQFF
TRBJ1-5	TRBV4-2	CASSPGFARGYQPQHF
TRBJ1-2	TRBV19	CASSARDSRYTF
TRBJ1-2	TRBV7-9	CASNKRGEWGYTF
TRBJ2-5	TRBV18	CASSPRDQETQYF
TRBJ2-7	TRBV9	CASSVVEGWEQYF
TRBJ2-5	TRBV21-1	CASSRGTEPQETQYF
TRBJ1-6	TRBV4-3	CASSQAYRGDNSPLHF
TRBJ1-5	TRBV23-1	CASSQFPSGADQPQHF
TRBJ2-2	TRBV6-5	CASSSGTSKTGELFF
TRBJ2-3	TRBV7-2	CASSLGAGPTDTQYF
TRBJ1-1	TRBV4-1	CASSQVREVLTEAFF
TRBJ2-1	TRBV9	CASSVSGSGDEQFF
TRBJ2-5	TRBV11-2	CASSLVPGRAGETQYF
TRBJ1-2	TRBV19	CASSIVNRGPATYGYTF